This TCR beta chain appears in the sequencing data of a study of T cell responses to AZD1222 COVID-19 vaccine. About the research overall: Whether given at about 4 or about 12 weeks, second doses were pooled.

The CDR3 covers 15 residues. In germline, CDR1 is MNHNS, CDR2 SASEGT. Points on this clone: Antigen specificity is unknown. Compared with germline, one end of the junction differs, possibly owing to a read error.

The repertoire was sequenced with immunoSEQ multiplex PCR; TCRdb's copy has only in-frame clones and lacks some. The table includes roughly 120,000 clones, 80% to 90% detected once. Study-wide results and limits: Clonal diversity may have been underestimated, and the donors were mostly white British, with more females than males. Baseline seropositives among AZD1222 recipients totaled only five or six. Across the whole spike, CD4 TCRs peaked at regions 160-218 and 743-854.

The input for sequencing was peripheral blood, taken on day 0 of AZD1222 vaccination. This clonotype originated in an adult in good health. This sequence joins TRBV6-1 and TRBJ1-1; 7 bases fit TRBD1. DNA of the CDR3: TGTGCCAGCAGAGAAGGACAGGTCCTGAACACTGAAGCTTTCTTT. Translating gives CASREGQVLNTEAFF.